This TCR beta chain was profiled in a study of T-cell reconstitution after alpha-beta-depleted transplantation in children. Study outcomes and limitations: Roughly two months post-transplant, alpha-beta T cells reportedly originated from several hundred graft clones that had expanded. The main origin of T-cell counts and diversity one year after transplant was newly produced T cells.

This clonotype came up a few times. The antigen is unknown. The TCRbeta library was prepared with unique molecular identifiers. A single record per CDR3 protein comes from TCRdb applying MiXCR to the PCR reads. The sample holds approximately 430,000 distinct CDR3 sequences, around 15% seen once. CDR1 is MNHEY, CDR2 SVGAGI, per germline. The CDR3 totals 12 residues. J gave up 8 bases and V 6 bases, and 5 bases lay outside the gene matches. The TCR was taken from a boy under two years old who had a stem cell transplant for Wiskott-Aldrich syndrome, so the T cells may come from the graft donor. The rearrangement uses TRBV6-5 and TRBJ1-2; TRBD1 matches 8 bases. Sequencing was performed on PBMCs, mostly from graft donor cells, taken 360 days after TCRalphabeta/CD19-depleted stem cell transplant. This chain's CDR3 is CASRAGQGGYTF. CDR3 nucleotide sequence: TGTGCCAGCAGGGCAGGACAGGGAGGCTACACCTTC.